The 23 T cell receptor beta chains below all came from one sample that was sequenced in a study of CD8+ T cells in alopecia areata. Extracted RNA was reverse transcribed into cDNA, the sequencing template. Clones were read by immunoSEQ multiplex PCR, and TCRdb kept only the in-frame ones, dropping some. The table lists roughly 110,000 clones, with no singletons. Sequenced: lesional skin. The receptor source for this set is a C3H/HeJ mouse with alopecia areata. The strain bears MHC haplotype H2-k.

On this clone: At residue 16, the TCRdb protein departs from the DNA translation, so the protein shown here was derived from the DNA itself. These gene names are mouse names. The observed sequence ends 3 residues before the CDR3 terminus, with the missing tail filled in from the germline J gene. V gene TRBV13-3 combines with J gene TRBJ1-3; 10 bases are shared with TRBD1. V lost 0 bases to trimming and J lost 0 bases; unmatched junction nucleotides: 9. The germline CDR1 and CDR2 sequences are NNHDY and SYVADS. The CDR3 has 19 residues. The sequenced CDR3 bases are TGTGCCAGCAGTGATGCAGGGACAGGGGAGGGAAATTCTGGAAATACG. The encoded protein is CASSDAGTGEGNSGNT. The entire CDR3 is CASSDAGTGEGNSGNTLYF.

This clone was seen a handful of times. TCRdb's protein does not match the DNA translation at residue 14; the protein provided is translated from the DNA. Here the gene names and germline are mouse. From the germline J gene comes the end of the CDR3, since the read stops 3 residues before it. The V gene is TRBV13-1, the J gene TRBJ1-6; 7 bases line up with TRBD1. TRBJ1-6 belongs to the ORF category, with a function that is uncertain. Trimming took 1 base from V and 7 from J; bases not matched to a gene: 11. The germline CDR1 and CDR2 sequences are NSHNY and SYGAGN. There are 17 residues in the CDR3. The CDR3 bases that were read are TGTGCCAGCAGTGATCGGACCCCCCCGGGACAGAATTCGCCC. This gives the protein CASSDRTPPGQNSP. The entire CDR3 protein reads CASSDRTPPGQNSPLYF.

There are a few counts of this clone. Germline and genes: mouse. The CDR3 is cut off 4 residues early in the read; its end comes from the germline J gene. The V gene is TRBV13-2, the J gene TRBJ2-3; 8 nucleotides line up with TRBD2. Germline V gene sequence: CDR1 NNHNN, CDR2 SYGAGS (reference sequence). With V trimmed by 1 base and J by 0 bases, 4 bases remained unmatched. The CDR3 sequence is 16 residues long. The part of the CDR3 DNA that was read is TGTGCCAGCGGTGATTGGACTGGGCGGAGTGCAGAA. Its protein is CASGDWTGRSAE. The whole CDR3 protein reads CASGDWTGRSAETLYF.

Regarding this clone: Gene names are mouse gene names. From the germline J gene comes the end of the CDR3, since the read stops 4 residues before it. This rearrangement joins TRBV22 to TRBJ2-1; the table's D call TRBD2 went unverified against the DNA. TRBV22 is termed a pseudogene. The CDR3 loop spans 14 amino acids. CDR3 DNA, as far as it was read: TGTGCCAGCAGTTGGGGGGGGCGCCATGCT. Translated: CASSWGGRHA. The whole CDR3 protein reads CASSWGGRHAEQFF.

This clone was observed a few times. The gene names given are mouse names. Read coverage stops 4 residues before the CDR3 terminus; the germline J gene supplies the remainder. This rearrangement joins TRBV13-3 to TRBJ2-3; 11 bases align to TRBD1. The CDR3 loop spans 16 amino acids. Germline CDR1 reads NNHDY; CDR2 reads SYVADS. V shed 2 bases, J shed 1 base, and the junction held 3 bases outside the gene matches. This chain's CDR3 is CASSEDRGRGAETLYF. CDR3 DNA (partial): TGTGCCAGCAGTGAGGACAGGGGGCGTGGTGCAGAA.

In this sample, this clone turned up a few times. Any gene name here is a mouse gene name. With the read ending 4 residues before the CDR3 end, the germline J gene is used to fill in that end. The genes are TRBV19 and TRBJ2-4; D is perhaps TRBD1 (6 bases). CDR1 is FNHDT and CDR2 is SITEND in the germline V gene (reference sequence). This CDR3 is 14 amino acids long. Trimming cost V 5 bases and J 1 base, with 11 bases left between them. The covered CDR3 bases are TGTGCCAGCAGCCCCCACAGGGGTCAAAAC. Amino acids: CASSPHRGQN. The CDR3 as a whole reads CASSPHRGQNTLYF.

As for this clone: Gene names and germline refer to mouse. The missing CDR3 end, 4 residues past where the read stops, is filled in from the germline J gene. V gene TRBV13-3 combines with J gene TRBJ2-3; D might be TRBD1 (5 bases). V lost 4 bases and J lost 0, with 12 bases in between. Germline V gene data show CDR1 as NNHDY and CDR2 as SYVADS. CDR3 size: 15 residues. CDR3 sequence: CASSREGNSAETLYF. Partial CDR3 DNA: TGTGCCAGCAGTAGAGAGGGGAATAGTGCAGAA.

This clone has only a few counts. The genes and germline here are from mouse. The read is 4 residues too short to cover the CDR3 end, so that end is filled in from the germline J gene. The V and J genes are TRBV13-3 and TRBJ1-2; TRBD1 might be the D (5 bases). Per germline, CDR1 NNHDY and CDR2 SYVADS. The CDR3 sequence is 13 residues long. Trimming stripped 2 bases from V and 4 bases from J, with 9 bases between. The CDR3 DNA, read in part, is TGTGCCAGCAGTGAAAGGCAGGGCTCC. This encodes CASSERQGS. The entire CDR3 protein is CASSERQGSDYTF.

This clone has a handful of counts. Gene names are mouse gene names. The sequenced fragment ends 4 residues before the CDR3 boundary, so the rest is inferred from the germline J gene. The chain joins TRBV13-3 to TRBJ2-1; no definite D call. The CDR3 is made up of 15 amino acids. V lost 2 bases and J lost 0, with 9 bases in between. Germline CDR1 and CDR2: NNHDY and SYVADS. CDR3: CASSEWRVNYAEQFF. The sequenced part of the CDR3 DNA is TGTGCCAGCAGTGAATGGAGGGTTAACTATGCT.

In regard to this clone: Here the gene names and germline are mouse. The missing CDR3 end, 4 residues past where the read stops, is filled in from the germline J gene. The chain links TRBV13-3 to TRBJ1-1; 8 bases line up with TRBD1. The CDR3 totals 15 residues. V lost 1 base and J lost 2; bases outside the gene matches: 4. Germline CDR1 is NNHDY and CDR2 is SYVADS. The covered CDR3 bases are TGTGCCAGCAGTGATCGGGCAGGGGGCAACACA. Its translation: CASSDRAGGNT. In full, the CDR3 reads CASSDRAGGNTEVFF.

This clone was counted only a few times. The protein in this entry is translated from the DNA; at residue 13 it differs from the protein listed in TCRdb. Gene names refer to mouse genes. The CDR3 goes on 3 residues after the read ends, and that part is filled in from the germline J gene. The rearrangement uses TRBV1 and TRBJ1-6; 9 bases line up with TRBD1. TRBJ1-6 is designated an ORF whose function remains uncertain. The V and J ends lost 1 base and 6 bases, in that order; junction bases with no gene match: 4. The V gene's germline CDR1 is NSQYPW and CDR2 LRSPGD (reference sequence). The CDR3 is 16 amino acids. The CDR3 bases that were read are TGCACCTGCAGTGCAGCTGGGACAGGGATTAATTCGCCC. It yields the protein CTCSAAGTGINSP. In full, the CDR3 reads CTCSAAGTGINSPLYF.

Comments on this clone: Mouse gene names and germline throughout. The read ends 4 residues before the CDR3 terminus; that terminus is restored from the germline J gene. V gene TRBV19 combines with J gene TRBJ1-4; no clear D gene. The CDR3 consists of 15 residues. The germline V gene has CDR1 FNHDT and CDR2 SITEND (reference sequence). Trimming stripped 3 bases from V and 0 bases from J, with 9 bases between. CDR3 in amino acids: CASSTQTFSNERLFF. CDR3 DNA, as far as it was read: TGTGCCAGCAGTACCCAGACATTTTCCAACGAA.

This clone was observed a handful of times. Any gene name here is a mouse gene name. The missing CDR3 end, 4 residues past where the read stops, is filled in from the germline J gene. The rearrangement joins TRBV13-3 to TRBJ1-4; TRBD1 matches at 7 bases. Germline lookup yields CDR1 NNHDY and CDR2 SYVADS. V gave up 3 bases and J gave up 6 bases; unmatched junction bases: 5. This CDR3 contains 14 residues. The CDR3 spells CASSGEGAHERLFF. The sequenced CDR3 bases are TGTGCCAGCAGTGGGGAGGGGGCGCACGAA.

This clone was found a few times. Mouse names are used for the genes. The read is 4 residues too short to cover the CDR3 end, so that end is filled in from the germline J gene. The J gene is TRBJ2-5, the V gene TRBV1, with 9 bases fitting TRBD1. CDR1 and CDR2 from the germline V gene are NSQYPW and LRSPGD (reference sequence). The length of the CDR3 is 14 residues. Incomplete CDR3 DNA: TGCACCTGCAGTGCAGTCGGGACAGGGGAC. This encodes CTCSAVGTGD. The whole CDR3 protein is CTCSAVGTGDTQYF.

The table lists this clone with a few counts. Mouse germline and gene names are used. Coverage ceases 4 residues before the CDR3 finishes, and the germline J gene fills in the end. V usage is TRBV14 and J usage is TRBJ2-7; D perhaps matches TRBD1 (5 bases). The CDR3 contains 12 residues. Per germline, CDR1 SGHDT and CDR2 FRDEAV. CDR3 amino acids: CASSQDKYEQYF. CDR3 bases read: TGTGCCAGCAGCCAGGACAAATAT.

As concerns this clone: All gene names here are mouse names. The missing CDR3 end, 4 residues past where the read stops, is filled in from the germline J gene. The rearrangement joins TRBV31 to TRBJ1-2; TRBD1 agrees at 10 bases. Germline V gene sequence: CDR1 GKSSPN, CDR2 SITVG. The CDR3 is 15 residues long. The V segment lost 1 base and the J segment 3 bases; nucleotides outside the gene matches: 5. The CDR3 loop reads CAWSPGTGDDSDYTF. The CDR3 bases that were read are TGTGCCTGGAGTCCCGGGACAGGGGATGACTCC. The full variable domain, in which reference TRBV31 and TRBJ1-2 provide the parts outside the CDR3, is AQTIHQWPVAEIKAVGSPLSLGCTIKGKSSPNLYWYWQATGGTLQQLFYSITVGQVESVVQLNLSASRPKDDQFILSTEKLLLSHSGFYLCAWSPGTGDDSDYTFGSGTRLLVI.

Worth noting for this clone: The gene symbols are mouse symbols. The CDR3 end is not reached by the read, which stops 4 residues before it; the germline J gene fills it in. The chain joins TRBV19 to TRBJ2-3; the D is unclear. With 2 bases removed from V and 0 bases from J, the gap between germline ends came to 10 bases. Looked up from germline, CDR1 is FNHDT and CDR2 is SITEND (reference sequence). CDR3 length equals 15 residues. The sequenced part of the CDR3 DNA is TGTGCCAGCAGTATCGACAAATCTAGTGCAGAA. The encoded protein is CASSIDKSSAE. The complete CDR3 reads CASSIDKSSAETLYF.

This clone appeared a few times. Each gene name is a mouse one. The read ends 4 residues early relative to the CDR3; the germline J gene fills the gap. The chain couples TRBV1 to TRBJ2-4, with TRBD1 as a possible D gene (6 bases). This CDR3 is 15 amino acids long. Germline CDR1 reads NSQYPW; CDR2 reads LRSPGD (reference sequence). The V gene lost 5 bases and the J gene lost 0 bases, with 12 bases spanning the gap. CDR3 bases read: TGCACCTGCAGTCCGGGACACTCTAGTCAAAAC. This gives the protein CTCSPGHSSQN. The whole CDR3 is CTCSPGHSSQNTLYF.

In the case of this clone: Germline and genes here are mouse. The observed sequence ends 4 residues before the CDR3 terminus, with the missing tail filled in from the germline J gene. This rearrangement joins TRBV1 to TRBJ2-7, with a weak D call TRBD1 (5 bases). Per the germline V gene, CDR1 is NSQYPW and CDR2 is LRSPGD (reference sequence). The CDR3 contains 16 residues. V was shortened by 0 bases and J by 0 bases, with 12 bases between the two germline ends. CDR3 amino acids: CTCSADLHRSSYEQYF. The DNA read from the CDR3 is TGCACCTGCAGTGCAGATCTGCACAGGAGCTCCTAT.

This clone has a count of ten or more. All gene names here are mouse names. The read terminates 4 residues before the CDR3 end, so the remaining end is supplied by the germline J gene. The rearrangement links TRBV13-3 to TRBJ2-4; 7 positions agree with TRBD1. The trim removed 1 base at V and 0 bases at J, leaving 5 bases unmatched. The CDR3 sequence is 16 residues long. CDR1 is NNHDY and CDR2 is SYVADS in the germline V gene. CDR3 sequence reads: CASSDPRGYSQNTLYF. The sequenced part of the CDR3 DNA is TGTGCCAGCAGTGATCCCAGGGGGTATAGTCAAAAC.

Of note for this clone: Gene names denote mouse genes. The read comes to an end 4 residues before the CDR3 does, leaving the germline J gene to fill in the end. J is TRBJ2-1 and V is TRBV14; the match to TRBD1 covers 10 bases. Germline-derived CDR1 and CDR2 are SGHDT and FRDEAV. The CDR3 has 14 amino acids. The CDR3 bases that were read are TGTGCCAGCAGTCTCAGACAGGGGGCTTCT. This gives the protein CASSLRQGAS. The whole CDR3 protein reads CASSLRQGASEQFF.

This clone was detected a few times. Here the gene names and germline are mouse. The CDR3 goes on 4 residues after the read ends, and that part is filled in from the germline J gene. V is TRBV1 and J is TRBJ2-3; 7 nucleotides align to TRBD2. The CDR3 is 17 amino acids. The ends lost 0 bases at V and 0 bases at J; junction bases unmatched: 6. Germline V gives CDR1 NSQYPW, CDR2 LRSPGD (reference sequence). The CDR3 here is CTCSADAWGISAETLYF. The sequenced part of the CDR3 DNA is TGCACCTGCAGTGCAGATGCCTGGGGGATTAGTGCAGAA.

About this clone: Genes and germline come from the mouse. Read sequence stops 4 residues before the CDR3 end, and the germline J gene provides the missing end. The chain recombines TRBV13-3 with TRBJ2-3; 9 nucleotides agree with TRBD1. V shed 1 base, J shed 2 bases, and the junction held 5 bases outside the gene matches. The CDR3 is 16 amino acids. Germline CDR1 reads NNHDY; CDR2 reads SYVADS. CDR3 region: CASSDTDRGLAETLYF. The DNA read from the CDR3 is TGTGCCAGCAGTGATACGGACAGGGGACTTGCAGAA.